This TCR beta chain was identified during a study of blood T cell repertoires in COVID-19. Study overall: Sites across the United States, Italy and Spain contributed samples from acute and convalescent COVID-19. T cells, B-cell-depleted T cells, or PBMCs provided the cDNA or gDNA that served as material.

In the authors' methods: Researchers report that nucleated cell counts were estimated from reference gene primer amplification. Repertoires were generated with immunoSEQ multiplex PCR, while TCRdb's copy carries only in-frame clones and drops some. The D gene and trimming were derived from the DNA, and the V and J assignments and clone size from that table. Altogether 250,000 or so clones are present, around 90% being singletons, with the ten largest covering around 1.4%. V gave up 5 bases and J gave up 3 bases; unmatched junction bases: 12. Germline V lookup: CDR1 MNHNY, CDR2 SVGAGI (reference sequence). The CDR3 contains 17 residues.

The sample was peripheral blood. The source is a man older than 75 with acute or convalescent COVID-19. The chain has TRBV6-6 and TRBJ1-1; TRBD1 aligns across 10 bases. CDR3 in amino acids: CASSHRPGQGKDTEAFF. The CDR3 DNA follows: TGTGCCAGCAGTCACCGGCCGGGACAGGGGAAGGACACTGAAGCTTTCTTT.